Listed below are T cell receptor beta chains from one sample, sequenced in a study of Ad26.COV2.S vaccination and SARS-CoV-2 variants. Produced via immunoSEQ multiplex PCR; TCRdb's table is partial and in-frame only. The data contain 400,000 to 450,000 clones, roughly 91% of them singletons. The starting material was peripheral blood, obtained in a trial of Ad26.COV2.S vaccine versus placebo. These receptors all come from a person aged 18-60 years who received the Ad26.COV2.S COVID-19 vaccine or a placebo. The CDR3 runs from the conserved cysteine through the conserved F or W. The D gene is left open where the match is weak. A row's size may be missing; if present it is once, few, many or a size class.

v_call,d_call,j_call,clone_size,cdr3_nt,cdr3_aa
TRBV28,NA,TRBJ2-7,NA,TGTGCCTCAACGGGGGCCTACGAGCAGTACTTC,CASTGAYEQYF
TRBV2,NA,TRBJ2-7,few,TGTGCCAGCAGTGAGGGCCCACGCGCCTACGAGCAGTACTTC,CASSEGPRAYEQYF
TRBV7-2,NA,TRBJ2-1,NA,TGTGCCAGCAGCTTATCACGGGGAAATGAGCAGTTCTTC,CASSLSRGNEQFF
TRBV30,NA,TRBJ1-6,few,TGTGCCTGGAGAGGCAGTAGTGTTTCACCCCTCCACTTT,CAWRGSSVSPLHF
TRBV5-5,NA,TRBJ2-1,NA,TGTGCCAGCAGCATCGGACAGAGCTCCTACAATGAGCAGTTCTTC,CASSIGQSSYNEQFF
TRBV5-6,TRBD2,TRBJ2-7,NA,TGTGCCAGCACAACCGGGGGGTCCTACGAGCAGTACTTC,CASTTGGSYEQYF
TRBV23-1,NA,TRBJ2-7,NA,TGCGCCAGCAGTCAGTATTATTACGAGCAGTACTTC,CASSQYYYEQYF
TRBV11-2,NA,TRBJ1-6,NA,TGTGCCAGCAGCCTCGGGGGGGTCTCCTATAATTCACCCCTCCACTTT,CASSLGGVSYNSPLHF
TRBV28,TRBD1,TRBJ2-7,once,TGTGCCAGCAGCCCACACAGGGGGTCCGTCACTGGGGAGCAGTACTTC,CASSPHRGSVTGEQYF
TRBV19,NA,TRBJ2-1,NA,TGTGCCAGTAATCAGGGATTGTCTACAAATGAGCAGTTCTTC,CASNQGLSTNEQFF
TRBV30,NA,TRBJ1-2,NA,TGTGCCTGGAGTCCGATGACAGCTAACTATGGCTACACCTTC,CAWSPMTANYGYTF
TRBV4-2,NA,TRBJ2-1,NA,TGTGCCAGCAGCCAAGCTGCGACTGCCGCCTACAATGAGCAGTTCTTC,CASSQAATAAYNEQFF
TRBV7-2,NA,TRBJ2-3,NA,TGTGCCAGCAGCTTAGAAGGCAGGGAGCAAGATACGCAGTATTTT,CASSLEGREQDTQYF
TRBV5-6,NA,TRBJ2-1,NA,TGTGCCAGCAGCCGAGTCGACGGGTTCCATGAGCAGTTCTTC,CASSRVDGFHEQFF
TRBV19,NA,TRBJ2-7,NA,TGTGCCAGTAGTTCAATTCGCCCAGGGCGGTCAATTATAGGCGAGCAGTACTTC,CASSSIRPGRSIIGEQYF
TRBV5-1,TRBD1,TRBJ2-5,NA,TGCGCCAGCAGCCGAGAACAGGGGCGGAAGACCCAGTACTTC,CASSREQGRKTQYF
TRBV9,NA,TRBJ1-3,NA,TGTGCCAGCAGCGTGGGGGCAGCCTCTGGAAACACCATATATTTT,CASSVGAASGNTIYF
TRBV27,TRBD2,TRBJ2-3,NA,TGTGCCAGCAGCCGCGGGAGACCAGATACGCAGTATTTT,CASSRGRPDTQYF
TRBV28,TRBD2,TRBJ2-1,NA,TGTGCCGGAGGGACTAGCGGCACCTACAATGAGCAGTTCTTC,CAGGTSGTYNEQFF
TRBV18,NA,TRBJ2-6,NA,TGTGCCAGCTCACCAGGCACAGTCTCTGGGGCCAACGTCCTGACTTTC,CASSPGTVSGANVLTF
TRBV5-1,NA,TRBJ2-5,NA,TGCGCCAGCAGCTTGGAGCCGGGGGAGACCCAGTACTTC,CASSLEPGETQYF
TRBV2,NA,TRBJ1-1,once,TGTGCCAGCAGCGGTGGACGGGCGAACACTGAAGCTTTCTTT,CASSGGRANTEAFF
TRBV29-1,TRBD2,TRBJ2-5,NA,TGCAGCGTTGGGCTAGCGGTCCAAGAGACCCAGTACTTC,CSVGLAVQETQYF
TRBV6-2/TRBV6-3,TRBD1,TRBJ2-7,NA,TGTGCCAGCAGTTTACCGGGACAGGGTTTAAGCGAGCAGTACTTC,CASSLPGQGLSEQYF
TRBV28,NA,TRBJ1-2,NA,TGTGCCAGCAACCAAAGGGGGGGCGGCTACACCTTC,CASNQRGGGYTF
TRBV19,TRBD2,TRBJ2-1,NA,TGTGCCAGTAGTATGGGTCTAGCGGCATCCTACAATGAGCAGTTCTTC,CASSMGLAASYNEQFF
TRBV6-5,NA,TRBJ1-5,NA,TGTGCCAGCACCGTTGGGGGGGAAAGCAATCAGCCCCAGCATTTT,CASTVGGESNQPQHF
TRBV4-1,NA,TRBJ2-3,NA,TGCGCCAGCAGCCTTGGACGGGGGGATACGCAGTATTTT,CASSLGRGDTQYF
TRBV4-1,TRBD2,TRBJ2-1,NA,TGCGCCAGCAGCCAAGGACGGGAGGATGAGCAGTTCTTC,CASSQGREDEQFF
TRBV9,TRBD2,TRBJ2-1,NA,TGTGCCAGCAGCGTAGGGGAAATACTAGCGGGGGGTATCTTC,CASSVGEILAGGIF
TRBV4-2,TRBD2,TRBJ2-2,NA,TGTGCCAGCAGCCCCAGGACTAGCGGGAGGGCCCGGGAGCTGTTTTTT,CASSPRTSGRARELFF
TRBV21-1,NA,TRBJ2-7,NA,TGTGCCAGCACTCCGGACGGGAGGGCCTTATGGGAGCAGTACTTC,CASTPDGRALWEQYF
TRBV5-4,TRBD1,TRBJ1-1,once,TGTGCCAGCAGCAGGGGACAGGGGATTTCCACTGAAGCTTTCTTT,CASSRGQGISTEAFF
TRBV4-2,NA,TRBJ2-3,NA,TGTGCCAGCAGCCAAGACCCGGAAATCACAGATACGCAGTATTTT,CASSQDPEITDTQYF